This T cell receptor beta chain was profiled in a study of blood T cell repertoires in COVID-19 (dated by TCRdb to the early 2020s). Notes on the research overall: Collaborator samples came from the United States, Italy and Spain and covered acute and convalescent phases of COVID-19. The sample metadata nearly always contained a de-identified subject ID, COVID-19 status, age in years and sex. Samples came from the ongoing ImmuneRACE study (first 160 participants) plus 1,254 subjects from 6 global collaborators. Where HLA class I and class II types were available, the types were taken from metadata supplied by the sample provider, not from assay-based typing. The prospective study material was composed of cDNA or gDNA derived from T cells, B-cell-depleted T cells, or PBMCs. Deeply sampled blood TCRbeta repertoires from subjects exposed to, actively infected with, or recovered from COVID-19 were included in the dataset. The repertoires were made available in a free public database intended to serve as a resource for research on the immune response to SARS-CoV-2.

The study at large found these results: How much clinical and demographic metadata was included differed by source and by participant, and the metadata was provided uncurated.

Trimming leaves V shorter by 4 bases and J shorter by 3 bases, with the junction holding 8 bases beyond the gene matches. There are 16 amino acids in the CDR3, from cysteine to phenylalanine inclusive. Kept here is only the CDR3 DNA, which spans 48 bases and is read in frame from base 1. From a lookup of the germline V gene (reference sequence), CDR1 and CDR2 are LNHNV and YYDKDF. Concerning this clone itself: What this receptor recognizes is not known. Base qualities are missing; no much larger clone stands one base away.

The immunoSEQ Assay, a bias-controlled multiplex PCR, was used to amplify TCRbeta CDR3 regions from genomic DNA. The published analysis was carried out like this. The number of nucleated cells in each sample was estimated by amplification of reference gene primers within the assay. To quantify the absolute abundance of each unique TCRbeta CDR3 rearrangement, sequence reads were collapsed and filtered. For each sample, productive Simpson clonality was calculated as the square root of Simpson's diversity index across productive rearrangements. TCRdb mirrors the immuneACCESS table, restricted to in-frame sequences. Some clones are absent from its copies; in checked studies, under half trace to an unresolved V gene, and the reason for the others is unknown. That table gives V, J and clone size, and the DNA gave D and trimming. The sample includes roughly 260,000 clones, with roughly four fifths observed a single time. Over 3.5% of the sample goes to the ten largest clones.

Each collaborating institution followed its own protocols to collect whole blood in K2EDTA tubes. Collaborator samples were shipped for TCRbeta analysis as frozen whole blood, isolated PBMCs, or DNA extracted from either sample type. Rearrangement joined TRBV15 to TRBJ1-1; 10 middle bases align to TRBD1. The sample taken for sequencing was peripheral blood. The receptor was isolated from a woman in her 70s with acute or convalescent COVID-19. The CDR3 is CATSNPGQGMDTEAFF. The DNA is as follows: TGTGCCACCAGCAACCCGGGACAGGGGATGGACACTGAAGCTTTCTTT.